Below, 32 T cell receptor beta chains from the same sample are listed, as sequenced in a study of blood T cell repertoires in COVID-19. Sequencing used immunoSEQ multiplex PCR; TCRdb keeps in-frame clones, though not all of them. The table records over 150,000 clones, 70% to 85% of them present only once. The source material was peripheral blood. Receptors originate from a woman aged 50 to 60 with acute or convalescent COVID-19.

The chain uses TRBV19 and TRBJ2-6; 16 nucleotides match TRBD2. The germline V gene encodes CDR1 LNHDA and CDR2 SQIVND (reference sequence). The CDR3 extends over 21 amino acids. The J segment lost 0 bases and the V segment lost 3 bases, leaving 8 bases of the junction unmatched. CDR3 DNA: TGTGCCAGTAGTATGAGTGGGACTAGCGGGGGGGCACTCTCTGGGGCCAACGTCCTGACTTTC. This sequence encodes CASSMSGTSGGALSGANVLTF. Full variable domain (rest looked up from reference TRBV19 and TRBJ2-6): DGGITQSPKYLFRKEGQNVTLSCEQNLNHDAMYWYRQDPGQGLRLIYYSQIVNDFQKGDIAEGYSVSREKKESFPLTVTSAQKNPTAFYLCASSMSGTSGGALSGANVLTFGAGSRLTVL.

This clone was counted a single time. This chain uses TRBV6-5 with TRBJ1-1, with a tentative D call TRBD1 (5 bases). Germline lookup yields CDR1 MNHEY and CDR2 SVGAGI. Trimming cost V 10 bases and J 5 bases, with 17 bases left between them. CDR3 length equals 13 residues. The CDR3: CATTRRGLTEAFF. The CDR3 DNA reads as TGTGCCACTACCCGAAGGGGCCTAACTGAAGCTTTCTTT.

V and J are TRBV6-1 and TRBJ1-5, with 7 bases matching TRBD1. There are 15 residues in the CDR3. The V gene's germline CDR1 is MNHNS and CDR2 SASEGT. V trimming: 3 bases; J trimming: 3 bases; junction bases outside the gene matches: 5. CDR3 loop: CASSEYRGNNQPQHF. The CDR3 nucleotides read TGTGCCAGCAGTGAGTACAGGGGAAACAATCAGCCCCAGCATTTT.

The chain joins TRBV9 to TRBJ2-2; TRBD1 aligns across 9 bases. The CDR3 extends over 16 amino acids. Germline assignment: CDR1 SGDLS and CDR2 YYNGEE. With 4 bases clipped from V and 0 bases from J, the junction kept 4 bases outside the gene matches. The CDR3 region has the DNA TGTGCCAGCAGCCTTCGGGACAGGGCGAACACCGGGGAGCTGTTTTTT. It encodes CASSLRDRANTGELFF.

This sequence joins TRBV30 and TRBJ1-5, with no clear D. V gave up 3 bases and J gave up 5 bases, with 11 bases separating them. The V gene's germline CDR1 is GTSNPN and CDR2 SVGIG (reference sequence). CDR3 length: 13 residues. CDR3 DNA sequence: TGTGCCTGGAGGGGCAGTAGTTATCAGCCCCAGCATTTT. It codes for CAWRGSSYQPQHF. Full variable domain (rest looked up from reference TRBV30 and TRBJ1-5): SQTIHQWPATLVQPVGSPLSLECTVEGTSNPNLYWYRQAAGRGLQLLFYSVGIGQISSEVPQNLSASRPQDRQFILSSKKLLLSDSGFYLCAWRGSSYQPQHFGDGTRLSIL.

V is TRBV15 and J is TRBJ2-5; 8 nucleotides match TRBD2. Germline V lookup: CDR1 LNHNV, CDR2 YYDKDF (reference sequence). V gave up 3 bases and J gave up 5 bases; unmatched junction bases: 17. This CDR3 region has 18 residues. CDR3 sequence: CATSSPGIAGPQGETQYF. CDR3 sequence (DNA): TGTGCCACCAGCAGCCCGGGAATAGCGGGACCCCAGGGGGAGACCCAGTACTTC.

This clone was observed a few times. V is TRBV28 and J is TRBJ1-5; the D gene is possibly TRBD1 (5 bases). The CDR3 extends over 14 amino acids. V lost 7 bases and J lost 4, with 14 bases in between. Per the germline V gene, CDR1 is MDHEN and CDR2 is SYDVKM. CDR3 nucleotides: TGTGCCAGCATCATATCCCAGGGTAATCAGCCCCAGCATTTT. Its translation: CASIISQGNQPQHF.

The rearrangement uses TRBV7-2 and TRBJ1-2; 9 nucleotides agree with TRBD1. Unmatched junction bases numbered 9, after V lost 1 base and J lost 6 bases. Germline V lookup: CDR1 SGHTA, CDR2 FQGNSA. The CDR3 has 16 amino acids. The CDR3 bases are TGTGCCAGCAGCTTAGGGACAGGGGCGGCCAGGAATGGCTACACCTTC. It translates to CASSLGTGAARNGYTF.

This clone was detected once. The chain recombines TRBV9 with TRBJ1-1; 12 bases fit TRBD1. Germline CDR1 reads SGDLS; CDR2 reads YYNGEE. CDR3 size: 14 residues. The V and J ends lost 4 bases and 7 bases, in that order; junction bases with no gene match: 5. In DNA, the CDR3 is TGTGCCAGCAGCCTCGGGACAGGGGGCGGTGAAGCTTTCTTT. Translated, it gives CASSLGTGGGEAFF. The variable domain in full, with the rest retrieved from reference TRBV9 and TRBJ1-1, is DSGVTQTPKHLITATGQRVTLRCSPRSGDLSVYWYQQSLDQGLQFLIQYYNGEERAKGNILERFSAQQFPDLHSELNLSSLELGDSALYFCASSLGTGGGEAFFGQGTRLTVV.

This clone was counted between two and nine times. V usage is TRBV6-1 and J usage is TRBJ1-5; D unresolved. This CDR3 spans 14 amino acids. Per the germline V gene, CDR1 is MNHNS and CDR2 is SASEGT. The V and J ends lost 3 bases and 6 bases respectively, with 12 bases between them. The CDR3 protein is CASSDGGFGQPQHF. The CDR3 DNA follows: TGTGCCAGCAGTGATGGAGGGTTTGGTCAGCCCCAGCATTTT.

The CDR3 region is CASSPAGRRGEKLFF. The CDR3 coding sequence is TGTGCCAGCAGCCCCGCGGGCAGACGGGGAGAAAAACTGTTTTTT. This rearrangement joins TRBV7-9 to TRBJ1-4; D not certain. CDR1 is SEHNR and CDR2 is FQNEAQ in the germline V gene (reference sequence). The ends were cut back, 5 bases at V and 8 bases at J, with 18 bases in the middle. This CDR3 comprises 15 residues.

The V gene is TRBV28, the J gene TRBJ1-2, with D unclear. The V gene lost 8 bases and the J gene lost 4 bases, with 5 bases spanning the gap. CDR3 length: 10 amino acids. Germline V gene data show CDR1 as MDHEN and CDR2 as SYDVKM. DNA for the CDR3: TGTGCCAGCGGCTCCTATGGCTACACCTTC. Translated, it gives CASGSYGYTF.

The V and J genes are TRBV13 and TRBJ2-2; 16 nucleotides line up with TRBD2. After removal of 5 bases from V and 4 bases from J, the junction contained 10 bases not matched to a gene. The germline V gene encodes CDR1 PRHDT and CDR2 FYEKMQ (reference sequence). This CDR3 comprises 19 residues. The CDR3 bases are TGTGCCAGCAGCCGGTCGGGACTAGCGGGGGGGCATGGCACCGGGGAGCTGTTTTTT. Translation gives CASSRSGLAGGHGTGELFF. The variable domain in full, completed from reference TRBV13 and TRBJ2-2, reads AAGVIQSPRHLIKEKRETATLKCYPIPRHDTVYWYQQGPGQDPQFLISFYEKMQSDKGSIPDRFSAQQFSDYHSELNMSSLELGDSALYFCASSRSGLAGGHGTGELFFGEGSRLTVL.

The chain employs TRBV19 and TRBJ2-2; D remains ambiguous. The CDR3 loop spans 14 amino acids. Germline V CDR1 and CDR2: LNHDA, SQIVND (reference sequence). Trimming cost V 5 bases and J 6 bases, with 13 bases left between them. CDR3 in amino acids: CASSAGSVAGELFF. For the CDR3, the DNA is TGTGCCAGTAGTGCCGGTTCGGTTGCCGGGGAGCTGTTTTTT.

The rearrangement links TRBV24-1 to TRBJ2-1, with D perhaps matching TRBD1 (6 bases). CDR1 and CDR2 from the germline V gene are KGHDR and SFDVKD. Trimming pared 1 base from V and 12 bases from J, leaving 21 bases between. The CDR3 runs to 16 residues. As DNA, the CDR3 is TGTGCCACCAGTGATTTACCGGGACAAACAGTTCGTGGGCAGTTCTTC. As protein: CATSDLPGQTVRGQFF.

The V and J genes are TRBV6-5 and TRBJ1-1; TRBD1 might be the D (5 bases). This CDR3 is built from 12 residues. Germline lookup yields CDR1 MNHEY and CDR2 SVGAGI. The ends were cut back, 6 bases at V and 8 bases at J, with 13 bases in the middle. Here the CDR3 DNA reads TGTGCCAGCAGAGGGGCCTGGGAAGAAGCTTTCTTT. Protein sequence: CASRGAWEEAFF.

As concerns this clone: This specimen includes other DNA sequences encoding the same CDR3. The CDR3 DNA follows: TGTGCCAGCAGCTCACCAGGATCCTATAATTCACCCCTCCACTTT. Amino acid sequence: CASSSPGSYNSPLHF. The gene calls are TRBV7-2 and TRBJ1-6, with D uncertain. CDR3 length equals 15 residues. Germline V gives CDR1 SGHTA, CDR2 FQGNSA. V was cut by 4 bases and J by 1 base, with 8 bases left in between.

The count of this clone is one. The chain combines TRBV27 with TRBJ2-6; 11 nucleotides line up with TRBD2. Germline CDR1 is MNHEY and CDR2 is SMNVEV (reference sequence). Trimming removed 3 bases from V and 1 base from J; junction bases left unmatched: 8. This CDR3 has 19 amino acids. The CDR3 is CASSLVAGGPLSGANVLTF. In DNA, the CDR3 is TGTGCCAGCAGTTTGGTAGCGGGAGGGCCCTTGTCTGGGGCCAACGTCCTGACTTTC.

The chain links TRBV2 to TRBJ1-2; D call uncertain. V was trimmed by 4 bases and J by 5 bases, leaving 14 bases between them. Germline lookup yields CDR1 SNHLY and CDR2 FYNNEI. This CDR3 contains 14 residues. In nucleotides, the CDR3 is TGTGCCAGCAGTGTGGACGCTGGACTATATGGCTACACCTTC. Residues: CASSVDAGLYGYTF.

This chain uses TRBV18 with TRBJ1-1; a weak D match, TRBD1 (6 bases). V lost 6 bases, J lost 4 bases, and 18 bases lay in between. The germline gives CDR1 KGHSH, CDR2 LQKENI. The CDR3 is made up of 15 amino acids. CDR3 protein: CASSPGRGSSTEAFF. CDR3 DNA sequence: TGTGCCAGCTCCCCCGGCAGGGGTTCGAGCACTGAAGCTTTCTTT. The whole variable domain, filled in from reference TRBV18 and TRBJ1-1, reads NAGVMQNPRHLVRRRGQEARLRCSPMKGHSHVYWYRQLPEEGLKFMVYLQKENIIDESGMPKERFSAEFPKEGPSILRIQQVVRGDSAAYFCASSPGRGSSTEAFFGQGTRLTVV.

The V gene is TRBV28, the J gene TRBJ1-1, with 7 positions matching TRBD1. V was clipped by 6 bases and J by 4 bases; unmatched bases: 5. This CDR3 is built from 13 residues. Germline loops: CDR1 MDHEN, CDR2 SYDVKM. The DNA for the CDR3 is TGTGCCAGCAGGATGACAGGGTTCACTGAAGCTTTCTTT. Translated, it gives CASRMTGFTEAFF. Drawing the rest from reference TRBV28 and TRBJ1-1, the complete variable domain is DVKVTQSSRYLVKRTGEKVFLECVQDMDHENMFWYRQDPGLGLRLIYFSYDVKMKEKGDIPEGYSVSREKKERFSLILESASTNQTSMYLCASRMTGFTEAFFGQGTRLTVV.

As to this clone: A junction boundary mismatches the germline segment, possibly from a read error. This chain connects TRBV13 to TRBJ2-1; TRBD2 matches 8 bases. The CDR3 is 17 residues long. Germline CDR1 PRHDT, CDR2 FYEKMQ (reference sequence). CDR3 protein: CARSPTGGGTPNNEQFF. DNA for the CDR3: TGTGCCCGCAGCCCGACGGGGGGGGGAACCCCTAACAATGAGCAGTTCTTC.

The rearrangement uses TRBV3-1 (or the pseudogene TRBV3-2) and TRBJ1-6, with 9 nucleotides matching TRBD1. The ends lost 2 bases at V and 9 bases at J; junction bases unmatched: 5. The V gene's germline CDR1 is LGHDT and CDR2 YNNKEL (reference sequence). CDR3 length: 15 residues. The CDR3 DNA is TGTGCCAGCAGCCAACAGACAGGGGGAAGTTCACCCCTCCACTTT. This translates into CASSQQTGGSSPLHF.

The genes are TRBV7-2 and TRBJ1-2, with 9 bases aligning to TRBD1. This CDR3 region has 16 residues. Germline V CDR1 and CDR2: SGHTA, FQGNSA. Trimming cost V 1 base and J 8 bases; bases outside gene matches: 11. The CDR3 DNA reads as TGTGCCAGCAGCTTAGAAAGTTACGGGACAGGGAAGGGCTACACCTTC. Protein sequence: CASSLESYGTGKGYTF. Based on the CDR3 plus reference TRBV7-2 and TRBJ1-2, the full variable domain is GAGVSQSPSNKVTEKGKDVELRCDPISGHTALYWYRQSLGQGLEFLIYFQGNSAPDKSGLPSDRFSAERTGGSVSTLTIQRTQQEDSAVYLCASSLESYGTGKGYTFGSGTRLTVV.

This chain joins TRBV9 and TRBJ1-2, with D tentatively TRBD1 (5 bases). Trimming removed 0 bases from V and 5 bases from J, with 14 bases in between. The germline CDR1 and CDR2 sequences are SGDLS and YYNGEE. The CDR3 runs 15 residues. The CDR3 bases are TGTGCCAGCAGCGTAGACGTGGGGCGCGGTTATGGCTACACCTTC. Its protein is CASSVDVGRGYGYTF.

The gene calls are TRBV4-3 and TRBJ1-4; weak D call: TRBD1 (5 bases). Per the germline V gene, CDR1 is LGHNA and CDR2 is YSLEER. V gave up 0 bases and J gave up 6 bases, with 17 bases separating them. The CDR3 contains 17 residues. CDR3 region: CASSQDLWGRSYEKLFF. DNA for the CDR3: TGCGCCAGCAGCCAAGATCTTTGGGGCAGATCGTATGAAAAACTGTTTTTT.

The J gene is TRBJ2-7, the V gene TRBV6-5, with a weak D call TRBD1 (6 bases). Germline V gene sequence: CDR1 MNHEY, CDR2 SVGAGI. Between the trimmed V and J ends, which lost 4 bases and 1 base, there was a span of 17 bases. The CDR3 length is 16 residues. In DNA form, the CDR3 reads TGTGCCAGCAGTTTTACCCCCACGACAGGTTCCTACGAGCAGTACTTC. Protein: CASSFTPTTGSYEQYF.

V and J are TRBV4-3 and TRBJ2-1; 12 bases agree with TRBD2. V lost 4 bases and J lost 4; bases outside the gene matches: 8. Germline CDR1 reads LGHNA; CDR2 reads YSLEER. The CDR3 covers 17 residues. In DNA, the CDR3 is TGCGCCAGCAGCCGCCGCACCGGGACTAGCGGGTACAATGAGCAGTTCTTC. Translation gives CASSRRTGTSGYNEQFF.

The rearrangement links TRBV7-2 to TRBJ2-1; no reliable D call. CDR3 length equals 12 residues. Trimming left V 5 bases short and J 5 bases short, with 7 bases between. The germline V gene has CDR1 SGHTA and CDR2 FQGNSA. The CDR3 nucleotides read TGTGCCAGCAGCCCTCGGGACAATGAGCAGTTCTTC. Amino acid sequence: CASSPRDNEQFF. Full variable domain (remainder filled in from reference TRBV7-2 and TRBJ2-1): GAGVSQSPSNKVTEKGKDVELRCDPISGHTALYWYRQSLGQGLEFLIYFQGNSAPDKSGLPSDRFSAERTGGSVSTLTIQRTQQEDSAVYLCASSPRDNEQFFGPGTRLTVL.

The J gene is TRBJ2-2, the V gene TRBV9, with 11 nucleotides matching TRBD1. Germline CDR1 is SGDLS and CDR2 is YYNGEE. This CDR3 contains 18 residues. V lost 2 bases to trimming and J lost 5 bases; unmatched junction nucleotides: 11. CDR3 sequence reads: CASSVRDRTGGSTGELFF. The CDR3 DNA is TGTGCCAGCAGCGTCCGAGACCGGACAGGGGGCAGTACCGGGGAGCTGTTTTTT.

The chain combines TRBV3-1 (or the pseudogene TRBV3-2) with TRBJ1-2, with unresolved D. The length of the CDR3 is 14 residues. Germline V gene lookup returns CDR1 LGHDT and CDR2 YNNKEL (reference sequence). V was shortened by 4 bases and J by 2 bases, with 11 bases between the two germline ends. The CDR3 DNA reads TGTGCCAGCAGCCCAAGACTCTCGAACTATGGCTACACCTTC. It yields the protein CASSPRLSNYGYTF.

The rearrangement links TRBV9 to TRBJ2-3; tentatively, D is TRBD1 (5 bases). The germline CDR1 and CDR2 sequences are SGDLS and YYNGEE. This CDR3 contains 15 residues. V lost 2 bases and J lost 3, with 13 bases in between. CDR3 sequence reads: CASSVSAPGTDTQYF. The CDR3, as DNA: TGTGCCAGCAGCGTCTCTGCCCCAGGGACAGATACGCAGTATTTT. Using reference TRBV9 and TRBJ2-3 for the parts outside the CDR3, the full variable domain is DSGVTQTPKHLITATGQRVTLRCSPRSGDLSVYWYQQSLDQGLQFLIQYYNGEERAKGNILERFSAQQFPDLHSELNLSSLELGDSALYFCASSVSAPGTDTQYFGPGTRLTVL.